These 28 T cell receptor beta chains originate from one sample sequenced in a study of high-grade serous ovarian cancer treatment subgroups. Tumor samples were taken before definitive surgery or chemotherapy. Method: immunoSEQ multiplex PCR; TCRdb's copy keeps in-frame clones and lacks some. Seen here are about 36,000 clones, 70% to 80% observed once, and the top ten hold 3.1%. The sequencing sample was made of tumor tissue. The source is a human donor with high-grade serous ovarian cancer.

This clone has only a few counts. In nucleotides, the CDR3 is TGTGCCAGCAGTGCCGACCCCGGGGAGCTGTTTTTT. It yields the protein CASSADPGELFF. The V call is TRBV2, the J call TRBJ2-2; D remains ambiguous. Trimming left V 4 bases short and J 6 bases short, with 6 bases between. Germline assignment: CDR1 SNHLY and CDR2 FYNNEI. This CDR3 is 12 amino acids long. Filled out from reference TRBV2 and TRBJ2-2, the complete variable domain reads EPEVTQTPSHQVTQMGQEVILRCVPISNHLYFYWYRQILGQKVEFLVSFYNNEISEKSEIFDDQFSVERPDGSNFTLKIRSTKLEDSAMYFCASSADPGELFFGEGSRLTVL.

V usage is TRBV30 and J usage is TRBJ1-2; D unclear. The CDR3 extends over 12 amino acids. The V and J ends lost 7 bases and 8 bases respectively, with 17 bases between them. Germline loops: CDR1 GTSNPN, CDR2 SVGIG (reference sequence). Written as DNA, the CDR3 is TGTGCCTACCAGGCGCCATTGCGGGGCTACACCTTC. It codes for CAYQAPLRGYTF.

V and J are TRBV7-9 and TRBJ2-7; D call uncertain. Germline CDR1 reads SEHNR; CDR2 reads FQNEAQ (reference sequence). This CDR3 comprises 14 residues. V was cut by 0 bases and J by 1 base, with 7 bases left in between. The CDR3 loop is CASSLAAESYEQYF. Here the CDR3 DNA reads TGTGCCAGCAGCTTAGCGGCTGAATCCTACGAGCAGTACTTC.

The chain is built from TRBV5-4 and TRBJ2-7, with TRBD1 matching over 7 bases. This CDR3 region has 15 residues. The trim removed 2 bases at V and 0 bases at J, leaving 5 bases unmatched. The germline CDR1 and CDR2 sequences are SGHNT and YYREEE (reference sequence). DNA of the CDR3: TGTGCCAGCAGCTTCACTCGGGACAGCTCCTACGAGCAGTACTTC. This translates into CASSFTRDSSYEQYF.

The chain couples TRBV7-9 to TRBJ2-2; 9 bases are a match to TRBD1. This CDR3 has 15 amino acids. Germline assignment: CDR1 SEHNR and CDR2 FQNEAQ (reference sequence). V lost 4 bases and J lost 2; bases outside the gene matches: 2. CDR3 DNA sequence: TGTGCCAGCAGCTCGACAGGGGGAAACACCGGGGAGCTGTTTTTT. Its protein product is CASSSTGGNTGELFF.

This chain joins TRBV28 and TRBJ1-1; D uncertain. Germline V gene lookup returns CDR1 MDHEN and CDR2 SYDVKM. Trimming shortened V by 7 bases and J by 0 bases, and 12 bases separated the two germline ends. The CDR3 loop spans 14 amino acids. CDR3 in amino acids: CASNDGAMNTEAFF. In DNA, the CDR3 is TGTGCCAGCAATGACGGTGCTATGAACACTGAAGCTTTCTTT.

The rearrangement links TRBV29-1 to TRBJ2-1; D possibly uses TRBD1 or TRBD2 (6 bases each). This CDR3 spans 14 amino acids. Trimming cost V 6 bases and J 5 bases, with 17 bases left between them. The germline V gene has CDR1 SQVTM and CDR2 ANQGSEA. CDR3 DNA sequence: TGCAGCGTCGCAAGGGGGACTGTAAACAATGAGCAGTTCTTC. This codes for CSVARGTVNNEQFF.

The chain is built from TRBV7-2 and TRBJ1-2; possibly TRBD1 for D (5 bases). The CDR3 length is 15 residues. Trimming shortened V by 5 bases and J by 5 bases, and 18 bases separated the two germline ends. Germline V gene data show CDR1 as SGHTA and CDR2 as FQGNSA. Here the CDR3 DNA reads TGTGCCAGCAGCCTCCCCAGGGATACCCTATATGGCTACACCTTC. Its translation: CASSLPRDTLYGYTF. Complete variable domain (other parts from reference TRBV7-2 and TRBJ1-2): GAGVSQSPSNKVTEKGKDVELRCDPISGHTALYWYRQSLGQGLEFLIYFQGNSAPDKSGLPSDRFSAERTGGSVSTLTIQRTQQEDSAVYLCASSLPRDTLYGYTFGSGTRLTVV.

The chain joins TRBV9 to TRBJ2-2; D is unclear. Trimming removed 3 bases at V and 3 bases at J, with 24 bases between. Germline V gene sequence: CDR1 SGDLS, CDR2 YYNGEE. This CDR3 has 19 residues. CDR3 sequence: CASSALPPNTSRHTGELFF. The CDR3 DNA reads TGTGCCAGCAGCGCCCTCCCTCCTAATACCTCCCGGCACACCGGGGAGCTGTTTTTT.

The chain recombines TRBV5-1 with TRBJ2-1, with TRBD2 matching over 7 bases. The CDR3 consists of 17 residues. V shed 4 bases and J 4 bases; nucleotides not matched to a gene: 14. Germline-derived CDR1 and CDR2 are SGHRS and YFSETQ. CDR3 sequence (DNA): TGCGCCAGCAGCGGCGCCCCGGCGGGAGAAAGTTACAATGAGCAGTTCTTC. This gives the protein CASSGAPAGESYNEQFF.

This clone was seen more than once but under ten times. The chain has TRBV28 and TRBJ1-2; D call uncertain. Trimming stripped 6 bases from V and 6 bases from J, with 8 bases between. This CDR3 is 11 amino acids long. Germline V lookup: CDR1 MDHEN, CDR2 SYDVKM. The CDR3: CASSTFDGYTF. The CDR3 DNA reads as TGTGCCAGCAGCACCTTCGATGGCTACACCTTC.

The rearrangement uses TRBV6-5 and TRBJ2-7; no clear D gene. Germline-derived CDR1 and CDR2 are MNHEY and SVGAGI. Deletions cut 2 bases from V and 4 bases from J, with 15 bases between. This CDR3 contains 15 residues. In DNA, the CDR3 is TGTGCCAGCAGTTACGCTACCGGAGCCTCTTACGAGCAGTACTTC. It specifies CASSYATGASYEQYF.

The chain combines TRBV5-1 with TRBJ2-3; D gene uncertain. Germline V lookup: CDR1 SGHRS, CDR2 YFSETQ. V dropped 1 base and J dropped 4 bases, with 16 bases sitting between them. This CDR3 comprises 16 residues. In nucleotides, the CDR3 is TGCGCCAGCAGCTTGATAGGCTACAGAAGCGCAGATACGCAGTATTTT. It specifies CASSLIGYRSADTQYF.

The rearrangement joins TRBV4-3 to TRBJ2-1; D is unresolved. CDR3 length: 12 residues. Germline-derived CDR1 and CDR2 are LGHNA and YSLEER. V shed 8 bases and J shed 2 bases, with 7 bases lying between them. CDR3 DNA: TGCGCCAGCCGTGGAGCCTACAATGAGCAGTTCTTC. It codes for CASRGAYNEQFF.

This clone is medium-sized within its sample. The genes are TRBV9 and TRBJ2-1; D is perhaps TRBD1 or TRBD2 (5 bases each). This CDR3 has 13 amino acids. Germline V CDR1 and CDR2: SGDLS, YYNGEE. V dropped 5 bases and J dropped 8 bases, with 14 bases sitting between them. CDR3 in amino acids: CASSSGTGYEQFF. In nucleotides, the CDR3 is TGTGCCAGCAGTTCTGGGACGGGTTATGAGCAGTTCTTC. Looking up the rest from reference TRBV9 and TRBJ2-1 gives the full variable domain: DSGVTQTPKHLITATGQRVTLRCSPRSGDLSVYWYQQSLDQGLQFLIQYYNGEERAKGNILERFSAQQFPDLHSELNLSSLELGDSALYFCASSSGTGYEQFFGPGTRLTVL.

A single count supports this clone. The chain recombines TRBV11-3 with TRBJ2-6; the D call may be TRBD1 or TRBD2 (6 bases each). Germline values: CDR1 SGHNT, CDR2 YENEEA. This CDR3 spans 16 amino acids. V shed 5 bases and J shed 2 bases, with 13 bases lying between them. CDR3 region: CASSPSRGAGANVLTF. The DNA of the CDR3 is TGTGCCAGCAGCCCTAGTAGGGGGGCTGGGGCCAACGTCCTGACTTTC. The variable domain in full, with the rest retrieved from reference TRBV11-3 and TRBJ2-6, is EAGVVQSPRYKIIEKKQPVAFWCNPISGHNTLYWYLQNLGQGPELLIRYENEEAVDDSQLPKDRFSAERLKGVDSTLKIQPAELGDSAVYLCASSPSRGAGANVLTFGAGSRLTVL.

The CDR3 region is CASSTGAGANVLTF. The CDR3 nucleotides are TGTGCCAGCAGCACGGGGGCTGGGGCCAACGTCCTGACTTTC. J is TRBJ2-6 and V is TRBV7-3; D may be TRBD2 (6 bases). Germline-derived CDR1 and CDR2 are SGHTA and FQGTGA. The CDR3 sequence is 14 residues long. Trimming took 5 bases from V and 2 from J, leaving 7 bases between them.

This clone has just a few counts. V is TRBV18 and J is TRBJ2-7, with D perhaps TRBD1 or TRBD2 (5 bases each). V was cut by 3 bases and J by 2 bases, with 8 bases left in between. The length of the CDR3 is 13 residues. Per germline, CDR1 KGHSH and CDR2 LQKENI. The CDR3 sequence is CASSPRGPYEQYF. CDR3 coding DNA: TGTGCCAGCTCACCGAGGGGCCCCTACGAGCAGTACTTC.

This sequence joins TRBV7-2 and TRBJ1-5; TRBD1 aligns across 7 bases. The CDR3 spans 18 residues. V gave up 5 bases and J gave up 4 bases; unmatched junction bases: 17. Germline assignment: CDR1 SGHTA and CDR2 FQGNSA. The DNA for the CDR3 is TGTGCCAGCAGCCCTCGTCCCCGGGACAGAAATACTAATCAGCCCCAGCATTTT. This codes for CASSPRPRDRNTNQPQHF.

This clone was seen a few times. V and J are TRBV6-4 and TRBJ2-7, with 11 bases lining up with TRBD1. The CDR3 covers 14 residues. The germline V gene has CDR1 MRHNA and CDR2 SNTAGT. Trimming removed 6 bases from V and 2 bases from J; junction bases left unmatched: 3. The CDR3 sequence: CASRGTGGPYEQYF. The CDR3 nucleotides read TGTGCCAGCAGGGGGACAGGGGGTCCCTACGAGCAGTACTTC.

This clone is classed as medium-sized. The chain uses TRBV11-2 and TRBJ2-1; tentatively, D is TRBD2 (6 bases). Trimming cost V 1 base and J 3 bases, with 13 bases left between them. Germline V gene data show CDR1 as SGHAT and CDR2 as FQNNGV. CDR3 size: 16 residues. CDR3 DNA sequence: TGTGCCAGCAGCTTAGGGGCGGACTATCTCTACAATGAGCAGTTCTTC. Its protein is CASSLGADYLYNEQFF.

V usage is TRBV12-2 and J usage is TRBJ1-3. TRBV12-2 is flagged as a pseudogene. This CDR3 is 16 amino acids long. CDR3 sequence: CASRLIKPVSGNTIYF. CDR3 DNA: TGTGCAAGTCGCCTCATCAAACCCGTCTCTGGAAACACCATATATTTT.

The rearrangement joins TRBV19 to TRBJ1-3; TRBD1 might be the D (6 bases). The CDR3 is made up of 14 amino acids. Per germline, CDR1 LNHDA and CDR2 SQIVND (reference sequence). V lost 7 bases and J lost 0, with 10 bases in between. In DNA, the CDR3 is TGTGCCAGTACGAAGGGGGTCTCTGGAAACACCATATATTTT. It is translated as CASTKGVSGNTIYF.

This rearrangement joins TRBV13 to TRBJ1-4, with D perhaps matching TRBD1 (5 bases). The V and J ends lost 5 bases and 7 bases respectively, with 17 bases between them. The V gene's germline CDR1 is PRHDT and CDR2 FYEKMQ (reference sequence). The CDR3 extends over 15 amino acids. The CDR3 is CASSRRGRDGEKLFF. DNA of the CDR3: TGTGCCAGCAGCCGGAGGGGCAGGGATGGTGAAAAACTGTTTTTT.

J is TRBJ2-7 and V is TRBV20-1; no definite D call. V gave up 1 base and J gave up 3 bases, with 4 bases separating them. The CDR3 extends over 11 amino acids. Germline V lookup: CDR1 DFQATT, CDR2 SNEGSKA (reference sequence). The CDR3 sequence is CSARGNYEQYF. Written as DNA, the CDR3 is TGCAGTGCTAGAGGGAACTACGAGCAGTACTTC.

The V gene is TRBV10-2, the J gene TRBJ2-7, with 8 bases identical to TRBD2. Germline CDR1 reads WSHSY; CDR2 reads SAAADI. The CDR3 contains 15 residues. V was pared by 7 bases and J by 4 bases, with 12 bases of the junction left unmatched. CDR3 residues: CASTQTSGSRYEQYF. CDR3 DNA: TGCGCCAGCACCCAAACCAGCGGGAGTAGGTACGAGCAGTACTTC.

V is TRBV7-2 and J is TRBJ1-1; perhaps TRBD1 as D (6 bases). V was trimmed by 5 bases and J by 11 bases, leaving 24 bases between them. The germline V gene encodes CDR1 SGHTA and CDR2 FQGNSA. This CDR3 contains 15 residues. CDR3 sequence: CASSEQGGGGIKAFF. CDR3 coding DNA: TGTGCCAGCAGCGAACAGGGAGGGGGGGGTATTAAGGCTTTCTTT.

The CDR3 protein is CASSYSGGSETQYF. CDR3 bases: TGTGCCAGCAGTTACTCGGGGGGGTCAGAGACCCAGTACTTC. This rearrangement joins TRBV6-5 to TRBJ2-5; 7 bases map to TRBD2. J lost 4 bases, V lost 0 bases, and 2 bases had no gene match. The CDR3 spans 14 residues. Germline V gene sequence: CDR1 MNHEY, CDR2 SVGAGI.